The source of this TCR beta chain is a study of human T cells and chemical hapten exposure (TCRdb year 2021). For context, the study as a whole: For sensitization, 2% DPC in acetone was applied to a 2 cm by 2 cm area of upper inner arm skin. Weekly therapeutic DPC doses were additionally applied to the scalp of patients throughout the roughly 22-week study period. Patch testing on the upper back used Finn chambers containing 0.01% DPC, with scoring done after 6 days according to International Contact Dermatitis Research Group standards. Alopecia areata with under or over 50% scalp involvement, alopecia totalis and alopecia universalis were represented in the patient cohort, which was mostly female. Libraries were combined into a pool for sequencing, and differences in TCR yield between samples came mainly from small differences in library volumes within the pool. Peripheral blood TCR repertoire changes were tracked in vivo in alopecia patients during primary and secondary sensitization to the hapten diphenylcyclopropenone (DPC). Blood samples were taken from patients before sensitization (week 0) and then at 2, 6 and about 24 weeks after DPC sensitization. For TCR sequencing, blood came from 25 to 35 alopecia patients at anywhere from one to four time points (pre-sensitization, 2, 6 and 24 weeks).

The time point tag for this specimen amounts to: pre-sensitization, week 0. This specimen's treatment or condition label, interpreted: therapeutic diphenylcyclopropenone sensitization with weekly scalp DPC. Blood at each patch-test visit was drawn before the patch test was applied. Patients were considered eligible if aged 18 to 70, diagnosed with alopecia and deemed suitable for DPC therapy, and patients were excluded if pregnant. Total RNA was extracted from unfractionated whole blood collected in Tempus Blood RNA tubes. Taken from cysteine to phenylalanine, the CDR3 has 18 residues. Only the CDR3 portion is preserved as DNA: 54 bases, with reading frame beginning at the first base. This clonotype was detected only a few times. No cognate antigen has been identified for it. The input lacks base qualities; no much larger clone sits a single base away. The paper as a whole reports these results and caveats: Patch test score correlated positively with the number of PT1 expanded TCRs, reaching significance at thresholds 8, 16 and 32 but not at 4. Because every patient had alopecia, a presumed autoimmune disease, the patients' immune response might differ from that of healthy individuals. Compared with pre-sensitization or healthy control sets, expanded TCRs formed significantly more large CDR3 similarity clusters, which is consistent with antigen-driven responses. DPC sensitization did not change how many TCRs were above 1 in 1000 frequency, and no evidence was found of alterations in global repertoire structure. After repeated subsampling, changes were observed in the strength of the expansion versus patch-test correlation and in the threshold at which the correlation became significant.

Receptors were amplified or captured by RACE. Sequencing relied on a NextSeq 500. Library preparation attached unique molecular identifiers to individual cDNA molecules for quantitative, reproducible TCR counting. For every blood RNA sample, sequencing covered both the TCR alpha and TCR beta chains. As for how the authors treated the data: A median of around 96,000 TCRs per sample was observed, with a range of roughly 20,000 to 750,000. V, J and CDR3 annotation of the TCR reads was performed with the Decombinator software suite. To make PS versus PT1 abundance plots, every sample was subsampled to the same number of TCRs (28,000). Expanded TCRs were defined as absent before sensitization and observed at least eight times at the 2-week time point. The public reads were reprocessed in TCRdb via fastp at Q25 and MiXCR, keeping in-frame beta chains. All rows with the same CDR3 protein become a single entry with the most common DNA and genes. The V and J calls reflect TCRdb's pipeline rather than the authors' work. This sample has 250,000 or so distinct CDR3 sequences in its table, and more than 6.5% of those were observed once. 2.3% of the sample lies in the top ten.

This receptor was obtained from a woman aged 40 to 50 with alopecia areata. Some clones in this sample may be carry-over from other donors' samples. Sequences were derived from whole blood, sampled in connection with sensitization to the hapten diphenylcyclopropenone (DPC). The chain uses TRBV21-1 and TRBJ2-1; the D segment call TRBD1 is taken from the table without a DNA check. TRBV21-1 is a pseudogene segment. The DNA sequence follows: TGTGCCAGCAGCAAAATCTCAAGGACAGGGCCCTCCTACAATGAGCAGTTCTTC. It specifies CASSKISRTGPSYNEQFF.